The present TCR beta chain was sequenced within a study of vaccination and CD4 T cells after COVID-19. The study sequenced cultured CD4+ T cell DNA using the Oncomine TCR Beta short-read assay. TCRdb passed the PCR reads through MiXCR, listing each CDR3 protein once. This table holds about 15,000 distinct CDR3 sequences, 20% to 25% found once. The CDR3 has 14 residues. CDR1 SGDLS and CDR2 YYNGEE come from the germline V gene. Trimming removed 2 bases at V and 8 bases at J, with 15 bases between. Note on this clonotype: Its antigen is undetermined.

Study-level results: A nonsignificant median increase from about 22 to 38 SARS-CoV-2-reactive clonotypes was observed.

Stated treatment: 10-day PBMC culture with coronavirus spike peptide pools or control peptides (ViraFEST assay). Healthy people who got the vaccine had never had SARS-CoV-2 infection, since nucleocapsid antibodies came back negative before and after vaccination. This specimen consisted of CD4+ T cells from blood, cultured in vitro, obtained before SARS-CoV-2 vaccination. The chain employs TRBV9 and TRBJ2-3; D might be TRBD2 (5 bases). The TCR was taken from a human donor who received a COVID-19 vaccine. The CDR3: CASSVGLAEPTQYF. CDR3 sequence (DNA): TGTGCCAGCAGCGTTGGCCTAGCCGAGCCTACGCAGTATTTT.